These 32 T cell receptor beta chains originate from one sample sequenced in a study of cytomegalovirus exposure and HLA in healthy donors. The PCR employed 60 Vbeta primers together with 13 Jbeta primers. The protocol was immunoSEQ multiplex PCR, while the TCRdb copy is restricted to in-frame clones and leaves out a portion. The profile covers 130,000 to 150,000 clones, with just under 75% appearing a single time and 1.5% to 2% taken by the ten largest. Sequencing input: PBMCs. These receptors were collected from a woman between 18 and 29 years old in good health and CMV-seronegative.

This clone has more than one count but fewer than ten. The chain links TRBV7-3 to TRBJ2-3, with 15 bases aligning to TRBD2. Germline V gene data show CDR1 as SGHTA and CDR2 as FQGTGA. This CDR3 has 18 residues. Trimming took 4 bases from V and 4 from J; bases not matched to a gene: 9. CDR3 nucleotides: TGTGCCAGCAGCTCATCCCCGGGACTAGCGGGGGGATCAGATACGCAGTATTTT. It specifies CASSSSPGLAGGSDTQYF.

The rearrangement links TRBV5-4 to TRBJ2-4, with D unresolved. CDR3 length: 14 amino acids. V dropped 0 bases and J dropped 2 bases, with 6 bases sitting between them. Germline V CDR1 and CDR2: SGHNT, YYREEE (reference sequence). The CDR3 loop reads CASSLGGSKNIQYF. The CDR3 DNA reads as TGTGCCAGCAGCTTGGGAGGTTCCAAAAACATTCAGTACTTC.

The chain links TRBV25-1 to TRBJ1-2, with D possibly TRBD1 on 6 matching bases. V was cut by 3 bases and J by 2 bases, with 19 bases left in between. CDR3 length: 17 residues. Germline CDR1 MGHDK, CDR2 SYGVNS. As DNA, the CDR3 is TGTGCCAGCAGTGACGCTCTCTGGGGGCGATACAACTATGGCTACACCTTC. Translation: CASSDALWGRYNYGYTF.

J is TRBJ2-1 and V is TRBV7-2; the match to TRBD2 covers 10 bases. The J segment lost 6 bases and the V segment lost 3 bases, leaving 5 bases of the junction unmatched. Germline V gives CDR1 SGHTA, CDR2 FQGNSA. This CDR3 comprises 15 residues. The CDR3 DNA follows: TGTGCCAGCAGCTTTCAGCGGGGGGGCGGCAATGAGCAGTTCTTC. Protein product: CASSFQRGGGNEQFF. Full variable domain (remainder filled in from reference TRBV7-2 and TRBJ2-1): GAGVSQSPSNKVTEKGKDVELRCDPISGHTALYWYRQSLGQGLEFLIYFQGNSAPDKSGLPSDRFSAERTGGSVSTLTIQRTQQEDSAVYLCASSFQRGGGNEQFFGPGTRLTVL.

V and J are TRBV2 and TRBJ2-1; 9 bases are a match to TRBD1. V was pared by 6 bases and J by 3 bases, with 3 bases of the junction left unmatched. The CDR3 sequence is 14 residues long. In germline, CDR1 is SNHLY, CDR2 FYNNEI. The CDR3 DNA sequence: TGTGCCAGCAGGGGGACAGGGAACTACAATGAGCAGTTCTTC. This sequence encodes CASRGTGNYNEQFF.

This clone has only a few counts. The chain has TRBV28 and TRBJ1-2; TRBD1 is a possible D gene (6 bases). Germline CDR1 reads MDHEN; CDR2 reads SYDVKM. The germline V and J ends were trimmed by 5 bases and 4 bases, with 17 bases remaining between them. The CDR3 runs to 15 residues. CDR3 nucleotides: TGTGCCAGCAGTCCTGGGACATCAACCGGCTATGGCTACACCTTC. Protein: CASSPGTSTGYGYTF.

V gene TRBV7-2 combines with J gene TRBJ2-5, with a possible D match to TRBD1 (7 bases). The CDR3 has 15 amino acids. V was pared by 1 base and J by 7 bases, with 16 bases between. CDR1 SGHTA and CDR2 FQGNSA come from the germline V gene. CDR3 amino acids: CASSLDPRGAGTQYF. The CDR3 DNA follows: TGTGCCAGCAGCTTAGACCCCAGGGGGGCGGGGACCCAGTACTTC.

This chain uses TRBV7-9 with TRBJ1-4; D unclear. This CDR3 has 14 amino acids. Germline CDR1 is SEHNR and CDR2 is FQNEAQ (reference sequence). V lost 6 bases and J lost 7, with 15 bases in between. The CDR3 DNA sequence: TGTGCCAGCAGACCGGGCCTCAGCGGTGAAAAACTGTTTTTT. Protein: CASRPGLSGEKLFF.

This clone was found a few times. The V and J genes are TRBV1 and TRBJ1-1; TRBD1 was called by the table and not checked on the DNA. TRBV1 is reported as a pseudogene. CDR3 size: 13 residues. CDR3 in amino acids: CTSSVQGATEAFF. The CDR3 DNA reads as TGCACCAGCAGCGTACAGGGCGCCACTGAAGCTTTCTTT.

J is TRBJ1-2 and V is TRBV6-1; the D is unclear. V lost 3 bases, J lost 4 bases, and 9 bases lay in between. The germline CDR1 and CDR2 sequences are MNHNS and SASEGT. The CDR3 has 13 residues. Here the CDR3 DNA reads TGTGCCAGCAGTGAGGAGCCGGGCTATGGCTACACCTTC. It is translated as CASSEEPGYGYTF.

The J gene is TRBJ2-1, the V gene TRBV27; D is perhaps TRBD1 (5 bases). Trimming removed 4 bases from V and 4 bases from J, with 14 bases in between. This CDR3 region has 15 residues. Germline V lookup: CDR1 MNHEY, CDR2 SMNVEV (reference sequence). The CDR3 DNA follows: TGTGCCAGCAGTTCTTTTCTAGGGGTGTACAATGAGCAGTTCTTC. Amino acids: CASSSFLGVYNEQFF.

V and J are TRBV7-9 and TRBJ2-1, with 15 bases identical to TRBD2. The CDR3 runs 14 residues. With V trimmed by 8 bases and J by 6 bases, 2 bases remained unmatched. Per the germline V gene, CDR1 is SEHNR and CDR2 is FQNEAQ (reference sequence). This chain's CDR3 is CASQGLAGGNEQFF. DNA for the CDR3: TGTGCCAGCCAGGGACTAGCGGGAGGCAATGAGCAGTTCTTC.

J is TRBJ1-1 and V is TRBV9, with no clear D. The germline CDR1 and CDR2 sequences are SGDLS and YYNGEE. The CDR3 contains 14 residues. Trimming stripped 4 bases from V and 1 base from J, with 11 bases between. CDR3: CASSPFPGNTEAFF. The CDR3 DNA reads TGTGCCAGCAGCCCGTTCCCGGGGAACACTGAAGCTTTCTTT. Using reference TRBV9 and TRBJ1-1 for the parts outside the CDR3, the full variable domain is DSGVTQTPKHLITATGQRVTLRCSPRSGDLSVYWYQQSLDQGLQFLIQYYNGEERAKGNILERFSAQQFPDLHSELNLSSLELGDSALYFCASSPFPGNTEAFFGQGTRLTVV.

The chain uses TRBV7-9 and TRBJ1-3, with D unclear. Per the germline V gene, CDR1 is SEHNR and CDR2 is FQNEAQ (reference sequence). The CDR3 is 14 amino acids. V lost 7 bases and J 4 bases, leaving 14 bases between the germline ends. The CDR3 is CASTTSSSGNTIYF. The CDR3 nucleotides read TGTGCCAGCACAACCTCCAGTTCAGGAAACACCATATATTTT. Drawing the rest from reference TRBV7-9 and TRBJ1-3, the complete variable domain is DTGVSQNPRHKITKRGQNVTFRCDPISEHNRLYWYRQTLGQGPEFLTYFQNEAQLEKSRLLSDRFSAERPKGSFSTLEIQRTEQGDSAMYLCASTTSSSGNTIYFGEGSWLTVV.

The chain links TRBV5-6 to TRBJ1-1; TRBD1 matches at 7 bases. The CDR3 runs to 14 residues. The junction had 6 bases not matched to a gene; V was cut back by 2 bases and J by 5 bases. Per germline, CDR1 SGHDT and CDR2 YYEEEE. The CDR3 nucleotides read TGTGCCAGCAGCTTAGGGGGCAGGAGGACTGAAGCTTTCTTT. Encoded protein: CASSLGGRRTEAFF. Based on the CDR3 plus reference TRBV5-6 and TRBJ1-1, the full variable domain is DAGVTQSPTHLIKTRGQQVTLRCSPKSGHDTVSWYQQALGQGPQFIFQYYEEEERQRGNFPDRFSGHQFPNYSSELNVNALLLGDSALYLCASSLGGRRTEAFFGQGTRLTVV.

This clone was observed once. V is TRBV4-1 and J is TRBJ2-5; TRBD2 aligns across 8 bases. The CDR3 contains 17 residues. J gave up 2 bases and V 1 base, and 9 bases lay outside the gene matches. The germline V gene encodes CDR1 MGHRA and CDR2 YSYEKL. CDR3 coding DNA: TGCGCCAGCAGCCAAGGCCCCTGGGCGGGAGGACAAGAGACCCAGTACTTC. Its protein is CASSQGPWAGGQETQYF.

This chain links TRBV27 with TRBJ1-4, with D possibly matching TRBD1 (5 bases). This CDR3 region has 15 residues. V was trimmed by 2 bases and J by 8 bases, leaving 15 bases between them. The germline CDR1 and CDR2 sequences are MNHEY and SMNVEV (reference sequence). CDR3 nucleotides: TGTGCCAGCAGTTTACGGGTAGGGGTGGAAGAAAAACTGTTTTTT. Translating it yields CASSLRVGVEEKLFF.

This chain connects TRBV15 to TRBJ1-2; 9 bases are a match to TRBD1. The CDR3 is 17 amino acids. Trimming removed 0 bases from V and 4 bases from J; junction bases left unmatched: 9. CDR1 and CDR2 from the germline V gene are LNHNV and YYDKDF (reference sequence). The CDR3 DNA sequence: TGTGCCACCAGCAGAGATCAAGGACAGGGGATCAGCTATGGCTACACCTTC. This translates into CATSRDQGQGISYGYTF.

CDR3 protein: CASSTGLSYEQYF. In DNA, the CDR3 is TGTGCCAGCAGTACCGGACTTTCCTACGAGCAGTACTTC. The V call is TRBV7-6, the J call TRBJ2-7; TRBD2 might be the D (5 bases). The CDR3 is made up of 13 amino acids. Trimming left V 6 bases short and J 1 base short, with 10 bases between. Looked up from germline, CDR1 is SGHVS and CDR2 is FNYEAQ.

This clone turned up a few times. The chain recombines TRBV14 with TRBJ2-3; 11 nucleotides align to TRBD2. Germline trimming cut 4 bases from V and 5 bases from J; bases unmatched to any gene: 11. Germline V CDR1 and CDR2: SGHDN, FVKESK. This CDR3 is 17 amino acids long. The DNA of the CDR3 is TGTGCCAGCAGCCTAACCCTACTAGCGGGGGTGGGAGATACGCAGTATTTT. It encodes CASSLTLLAGVGDTQYF.

The chain is built from TRBV5-4 and TRBJ1-3; possibly TRBD1 for D (5 bases). Trimming took 4 bases from V and 0 from J, leaving 14 bases between them. Germline V gene sequence: CDR1 SGHNT, CDR2 YYREEE (reference sequence). The CDR3 is 16 amino acids. CDR3 residues: CASSRTSISSGNTIYF. The CDR3 nucleotides read TGTGCCAGCAGCCGGACATCCATCAGCTCTGGAAACACCATATATTTT.

This CDR3 is CASSFGTEYYGYTF. For the CDR3, the DNA is TGTGCCAGCAGCTTTGGGACTGAGTACTATGGCTACACCTTC. The V gene is TRBV7-2, the J gene TRBJ1-2; TRBD1 is a possible D gene (5 bases). The CDR3 covers 14 residues. Germline V gives CDR1 SGHTA, CDR2 FQGNSA. Trimming shortened V by 3 bases and J by 3 bases, and 11 bases separated the two germline ends.

This chain links TRBV5-1 with TRBJ2-2; D is undetermined. CDR3 length: 13 residues. The V end lost 2 bases, the J end lost 4 bases, and 6 bases lay between the germline ends. The V gene's germline CDR1 is SGHRS and CDR2 YFSETQ. CDR3 in DNA: TGCGCCAGCAGCTTTGCACTCACCGGGGAGCTGTTTTTT. This sequence encodes CASSFALTGELFF.

The gene calls are TRBV5-1 and TRBJ1-3; D unclear. CDR1 is SGHRS, CDR2 YFSETQ, per germline. V lost 2 bases and J lost 3, with 9 bases in between. The CDR3 is 14 residues long. The CDR3 DNA reads as TGCGCCAGCAGCTTCGACTCGAATGGAAACACCATATATTTT. Residues: CASSFDSNGNTIYF.

The chain recombines TRBV7-6 with TRBJ2-3; TRBD2 matches at 9 bases. The CDR3 is 17 amino acids. The V gene's germline CDR1 is SGHVS and CDR2 FNYEAQ. The J segment lost 3 bases and the V segment lost 5 bases, leaving 12 bases of the junction unmatched. The CDR3 protein is CASSQGGASGITDTQYF. Here the CDR3 DNA reads TGTGCCAGCAGCCAAGGGGGGGCTAGCGGGATAACAGATACGCAGTATTTT.

The V gene is TRBV5-6, the J gene TRBJ2-7; D is perhaps TRBD2 (6 bases). The germline gives CDR1 SGHDT, CDR2 YYEEEE. This CDR3 has 14 residues. Trimming shortened V by 4 bases and J by 4 bases, and 15 bases separated the two germline ends. The CDR3 coding sequence is TGTGCCAGCAGCCCTGGCCGGGGGATTTACGAGCAGTACGTC. Its translation: CASSPGRGIYEQYV.

This clone was recorded a few times. V and J are TRBV4-3 and TRBJ1-4, with no clear D. V was shortened by 0 bases and J by 6 bases, with 8 bases between the two germline ends. Looked up from germline, CDR1 is LGHNA and CDR2 is YSLEER. The CDR3 sequence is 14 residues long. The CDR3 DNA is TGCGCCAGCAGCCAAGACTTGGGCGATGAAAAACTGTTTTTT. This gives the protein CASSQDLGDEKLFF.

Here the CDR3 DNA reads TGTGCCAGCAGCCCCCTACGGGGTCAGGGGGCGAATGCTTTCTTT. Its translation: CASSPLRGQGANAFF. V usage is TRBV7-6 and J usage is TRBJ1-1; 8 bases line up with TRBD1. The CDR3 length is 15 residues. Per germline, CDR1 SGHVS and CDR2 FNYEAQ. The ends lost 5 bases at V and 11 bases at J; junction bases unmatched: 16. The full variable domain, its missing parts supplied by reference TRBV7-6 and TRBJ1-1, is GAGVSQSPRYKVTKRGQDVALRCDPISGHVSLYWYRQALGQGPEFLTYFNYEAQQDKSGLPNDRFSAERPEGSISTLTIQRTEQRDSAMYRCASSPLRGQGANAFFGQGTRLTVV.

Notes on this clone: Relative to the germline gene, one junction end is altered; a read error may explain this. V gene TRBV6-6 combines with J gene TRBJ1-2; possible D gene TRBD1, 6 bases. Germline V gives CDR1 MNHNY, CDR2 SVGAGI (reference sequence). The length of the CDR3 is 14 residues. Written as DNA, the CDR3 is TGTGCCAGCAGTAACTCGCCAACGCCACAGGGTTACACCTTC. Its translation is CASSNSPTPQGYTF.

V gene TRBV7-9 combines with J gene TRBJ1-3; 7 bases map to TRBD1. Trimming removed 2 bases from V and 0 bases from J; junction bases left unmatched: 7. The germline V gene encodes CDR1 SEHNR and CDR2 FQNEAQ (reference sequence). The CDR3 covers 17 residues. CDR3 nucleotide sequence: TGTGCCAGCAGCTTACGGACAGGTGGGCTCTCTGGAAACACCATATATTTT. Protein: CASSLRTGGLSGNTIYF.

This clone occurred once. The rearrangement links TRBV6-1 to TRBJ2-1; D unresolved. Germline assignment: CDR1 MNHNS and CDR2 SASEGT. V was trimmed by 3 bases and J by 4 bases, leaving 10 bases between them. This CDR3 has 14 residues. The CDR3 sequence is CASSERSDYNEQFF. CDR3 nucleotide sequence: TGTGCCAGCAGTGAGCGGTCGGATTACAATGAGCAGTTCTTC.

This chain links TRBV10-1 with TRBJ2-1; 8 nucleotides line up with TRBD2. J was trimmed by 6 bases and V by 4 bases; bases with no gene match: 5. CDR1 WNHNN and CDR2 SYGVQD come from the germline V gene (reference sequence). CDR3 length equals 14 residues. For the CDR3, the DNA is TGCGCCAGCAGTGCGGGAGGGCCATCCAATGAGCAGTTCTTC. It specifies CASSAGGPSNEQFF.